A selection of T cell receptor beta chains follows, all from one sample in a study of blood T cell repertoires in COVID-19. Profiling relied on immunoSEQ multiplex PCR, and the TCRdb table lists in-frame clones only, not all of them. The sample holds 200,000 to 250,000 clones, just over 85% seen once. Source material: PBMCs or T cells enriched from blood (not recorded which). These receptors were taken from a woman in her thirties or forties with acute COVID-19. Both conserved end residues are part of each CDR3. The D gene is left open where the match is weak. Expanded clones are given a class, and other clones once, few, many or no size at all.

clone_size: NA; d_call: TRBD1; j_call: TRBJ2-7; v_call: TRBV9; cdr3_aa: CASSPGTGFDEQYF; cdr3_nt: TGTGCCAGCAGCCCGGGGACAGGGTTCGACGAGCAGTACTTC
clone_size: NA; d_call: TRBD1; j_call: TRBJ1-2; v_call: TRBV2; cdr3_aa: CASSRGGAVNGYTF; cdr3_nt: TGTGCCAGCAGCAGAGGGGGCGCGGTAAATGGCTACACCTTC
clone_size: NA; d_call: NA; j_call: TRBJ2-1; v_call: TRBV24-1; cdr3_aa: CATSDWRNEQFF; cdr3_nt: TGTGCCACCAGTGATTGGAGGAATGAGCAGTTCTTC
clone_size: NA; d_call: NA; j_call: TRBJ1-1; v_call: TRBV4-3; cdr3_aa: CASSQEVTALNTEAFF; cdr3_nt: TGCGCCAGCAGCCAAGAAGTCACAGCCCTGAACACTGAAGCTTTCTTT
clone_size: NA; d_call: NA; j_call: TRBJ1-1; v_call: TRBV5-4; cdr3_aa: CASSLGGPLNVAEAFF; cdr3_nt: TGTGCCAGCAGCTTGGGAGGGCCCCTGAACGTCGCTGAAGCTTTCTTT
clone_size: NA; d_call: NA; j_call: TRBJ1-5; v_call: TRBV19; cdr3_aa: CASSIKPGVQPQHF; cdr3_nt: TGTGCCAGTAGTATAAAACCGGGGGTACAGCCCCAGCATTTT
clone_size: NA; d_call: NA; j_call: TRBJ2-7; v_call: TRBV29-1; cdr3_aa: CSVAHLPYEQYF; cdr3_nt: TGCAGCGTTGCCCACCTACCCTACGAGCAGTACTTC
clone_size: NA; d_call: NA; j_call: TRBJ1-2; v_call: TRBV29-1; cdr3_aa: CSVDGGAWGYTF; cdr3_nt: TGCAGCGTTGACGGAGGGGCCTGGGGCTACACCTTC
clone_size: NA; d_call: NA; j_call: TRBJ1-1; v_call: TRBV12-3/TRBV12-4; cdr3_aa: CASRRVVEAFF; cdr3_nt: TGTGCCAGCAGGAGGGTTGTTGAAGCTTTCTTT
clone_size: NA; d_call: NA; j_call: TRBJ2-6; v_call: TRBV5-1; cdr3_aa: CASSLTPGSGANVLTF; cdr3_nt: TGCGCCAGCAGCTTGACCCCAGGATCTGGGGCCAACGTCCTGACTTTC
clone_size: few; d_call: TRBD1; j_call: TRBJ2-7; v_call: TRBV7-2; cdr3_aa: CASSLTISRGQGEQYF; cdr3_nt: TGTGCCAGCAGCCTAACTATTTCCAGGGGGCAGGGCGAGCAGTACTTC
clone_size: NA; d_call: NA; j_call: TRBJ1-6; v_call: TRBV7-2; cdr3_aa: CASSLDRSNSPLHF; cdr3_nt: TGTGCCAGCAGCTTAGACAGGAGTAATTCACCCCTCCACTTT
clone_size: NA; d_call: NA; j_call: TRBJ2-3; v_call: TRBV6-4; cdr3_aa: CASSDSGGAADTQYF; cdr3_nt: TGTGCCAGCAGTGACTCAGGGGGTGCCGCGGATACGCAGTATTTT
clone_size: NA; d_call: NA; j_call: TRBJ2-7; v_call: TRBV5-1; cdr3_aa: CASSLARGYEQYF; cdr3_nt: TGCGCCAGCAGCTTGGCCAGGGGCTACGAGCAGTACTTC
clone_size: NA; d_call: TRBD1; j_call: TRBJ1-5; v_call: TRBV29-1; cdr3_aa: CSVAPGGSGNQPQHF; cdr3_nt: TGCAGCGTTGCGCCAGGGGGCTCTGGCAATCAGCCCCAGCATTTT
clone_size: NA; d_call: NA; j_call: TRBJ1-1; v_call: TRBV7-2; cdr3_aa: CASSLLQYTEAFF; cdr3_nt: TGTGCCAGCAGCCTCCTCCAGTACACTGAAGCTTTCTTT
clone_size: NA; d_call: TRBD2; j_call: TRBJ2-1; v_call: TRBV19; cdr3_aa: CASSISSGGATVNEQFF; cdr3_nt: TGTGCCAGTAGTATAAGTAGCGGGGGGGCCACGGTGAATGAGCAGTTCTTC
clone_size: NA; d_call: NA; j_call: TRBJ1-5; v_call: TRBV5-1; cdr3_aa: CASSLAGNSNQPQHF; cdr3_nt: TGCGCCAGCAGCTTGGCGGGGAATAGCAATCAGCCCCAGCATTTT
clone_size: NA; d_call: TRBD1; j_call: TRBJ1-3; v_call: TRBV25-1; cdr3_aa: CASSGPRQGSGNTIYF; cdr3_nt: TGTGCCAGCAGTGGCCCAAGACAGGGCTCTGGAAACACCATATATTTT
clone_size: once; d_call: NA; j_call: TRBJ2-1; v_call: TRBV7-3; cdr3_aa: CASSLYSGLSEQFF; cdr3_nt: TGTGCCAGCAGCTTATATAGCGGTCTCAGTGAGCAGTTCTTC
clone_size: once; d_call: NA; j_call: TRBJ1-1; v_call: TRBV7-9; cdr3_aa: CASSFPGENTEAFF; cdr3_nt: TGTGCCAGCAGCTTCCCGGGAGAGAACACTGAAGCTTTCTTT
clone_size: few; d_call: TRBD2; j_call: TRBJ2-3; v_call: TRBV9; cdr3_aa: CASSVSGGAFSDTQYF; cdr3_nt: TGTGCCAGCAGCGTTAGCGGGGGGGCCTTCTCAGATACGCAGTATTTT
clone_size: NA; d_call: TRBD1; j_call: TRBJ1-1; v_call: TRBV3-1/TRBV3-2; cdr3_aa: CASTGKGQGIMNTEAFF; cdr3_nt: TGTGCCAGCACCGGAAAGGGACAGGGGATCATGAACACTGAAGCTTTCTTT
clone_size: NA; d_call: NA; j_call: TRBJ2-1; v_call: TRBV27; cdr3_aa: CASSYSAGSYNEQFF; cdr3_nt: TGTGCCAGCAGTTATAGCGCAGGCTCCTACAATGAGCAGTTCTTC
clone_size: NA; d_call: NA; j_call: TRBJ1-1; v_call: TRBV5-1; cdr3_aa: CASSLQGYTEAFF; cdr3_nt: TGCGCCAGCAGCTTACAGGGTTATACTGAAGCTTTCTTT
clone_size: NA; d_call: TRBD1; j_call: TRBJ2-7; v_call: TRBV19; cdr3_aa: CASSIVSGGSHRSYEQYF; cdr3_nt: TGTGCCAGTAGTATTGTGTCAGGGGGCTCCCATCGCTCCTACGAGCAGTACTTC
clone_size: NA; d_call: NA; j_call: TRBJ1-6; v_call: TRBV19; cdr3_aa: CASTPRGGSSYNSPLHF; cdr3_nt: TGTGCCAGTACCCCCAGGGGCGGCAGCTCCTATAATTCACCCCTCCACTTT
clone_size: NA; d_call: TRBD2; j_call: TRBJ2-3; v_call: TRBV2; cdr3_aa: CASIRILASSDTQYF; cdr3_nt: TGTGCCAGCATTCGGATACTAGCGAGTTCAGATACGCAGTATTTT
clone_size: NA; d_call: TRBD2; j_call: TRBJ2-1; v_call: TRBV18; cdr3_aa: CASSPVRGGPNEQFF; cdr3_nt: TGTGCCAGCTCACCGGTGCGGGGGGGACCCAATGAGCAGTTCTTC
clone_size: NA; d_call: NA; j_call: TRBJ1-2; v_call: TRBV7-9; cdr3_aa: CASSFAAAYGYTF; cdr3_nt: TGTGCCAGCAGCTTCGCGGCGGCCTATGGCTACACCTTC
clone_size: NA; d_call: NA; j_call: TRBJ2-2; v_call: TRBV2; cdr3_aa: CASSEEGKITNTGELFF; cdr3_nt: TGTGCCAGCAGTGAGGAGGGGAAAATTACGAACACCGGGGAGCTGTTTTTT
clone_size: NA; d_call: TRBD1; j_call: TRBJ1-2; v_call: TRBV10-3; cdr3_aa: CAISGKGAEPSYGYTF; cdr3_nt: TGTGCCATCAGTGGGAAGGGGGCAGAACCTTCCTATGGCTACACCTTC
clone_size: NA; d_call: NA; j_call: TRBJ1-4; v_call: TRBV9; cdr3_aa: CASSASGGREKLFF; cdr3_nt: TGTGCCAGCAGCGCATCGGGAGGACGTGAAAAACTGTTTTTT
clone_size: NA; d_call: NA; j_call: TRBJ1-6; v_call: TRBV30; cdr3_aa: CAWSQIASSYNSPLHF; cdr3_nt: TGTGCCTGGAGTCAGATAGCTAGCTCCTATAATTCACCCCTCCACTTT
clone_size: NA; d_call: TRBD2; j_call: TRBJ2-7; v_call: TRBV19; cdr3_aa: CASKRAGDNSYEQYF; cdr3_nt: TGTGCCAGTAAACGAGCGGGGGACAACTCCTACGAGCAGTACTTC
clone_size: NA; d_call: NA; j_call: TRBJ1-6; v_call: TRBV6-5; cdr3_aa: CASSYSKQEGVLHF; cdr3_nt: TGTGCCAGCAGTTACTCGAAGCAAGAAGGAGTTCTCCACTTT
clone_size: NA; d_call: NA; j_call: TRBJ1-4; v_call: TRBV7-2; cdr3_aa: CASSFYPATNEKLFF; cdr3_nt: TGTGCCAGCAGCTTCTACCCTGCAACTAATGAAAAACTGTTTTTT
clone_size: NA; d_call: TRBD1; j_call: TRBJ1-1; v_call: TRBV6-5; cdr3_aa: CASSPRGRTEAFF; cdr3_nt: TGTGCCAGCAGCCCCAGGGGGCGAACTGAAGCTTTCTTT
clone_size: once; d_call: NA; j_call: TRBJ1-1; v_call: TRBV18; cdr3_aa: CASSLDRKNTEAFF; cdr3_nt: TGTGCCAGCTCACTCGACAGGAAGAACACTGAAGCTTTCTTT
clone_size: NA; d_call: TRBD1; j_call: TRBJ1-5; v_call: TRBV28; cdr3_aa: CASSPGGGRNQPQHF; cdr3_nt: TGTGCCAGCTCCCCAGGGGGCGGAAGGAATCAGCCCCAGCATTTT
clone_size: once; d_call: NA; j_call: TRBJ2-1; v_call: TRBV19; cdr3_aa: CASSSRQAYNEQFF; cdr3_nt: TGTGCCAGTAGTTCCCGACAGGCTTACAATGAGCAGTTCTTC
clone_size: NA; d_call: NA; j_call: TRBJ2-5; v_call: TRBV3-1/TRBV3-2; cdr3_aa: CASSPRGISARGETQYF; cdr3_nt: TGTGCCAGCAGCCCTCGGGGCATATCCGCCAGGGGAGAGACCCAGTACTTC
clone_size: NA; d_call: NA; j_call: TRBJ1-4; v_call: TRBV2; cdr3_aa: CASKYTAANEKLFF; cdr3_nt: TGTGCCAGCAAGTATACAGCGGCTAATGAAAAACTGTTTTTT
clone_size: NA; d_call: TRBD1; j_call: TRBJ1-6; v_call: TRBV18; cdr3_aa: CASSYQAGGSYNSPLHF; cdr3_nt: TGTGCCAGCTCGTACCAAGCAGGGGGTTCCTATAATTCACCCCTCCACTTT
clone_size: NA; d_call: NA; j_call: TRBJ1-6; v_call: TRBV25-1; cdr3_aa: CASSEFTWASPLHF; cdr3_nt: TGTGCCAGCAGTGAATTCACGTGGGCTTCACCCCTCCACTTT
clone_size: NA; d_call: NA; j_call: TRBJ1-2; v_call: TRBV19; cdr3_aa: CASNPSGYGYTF; cdr3_nt: TGTGCCAGTAATCCGTCGGGGTATGGCTACACCTTC
clone_size: NA; d_call: TRBD1; j_call: TRBJ2-2; v_call: TRBV11-2; cdr3_aa: CASSWRTGDGTGELFF; cdr3_nt: TGTGCCAGCAGCTGGAGAACAGGGGACGGAACCGGGGAGCTGTTTTTT
clone_size: NA; d_call: NA; j_call: TRBJ1-1; v_call: TRBV2; cdr3_aa: CASSRGEAFF; cdr3_nt: TGTGCCAGCAGTAGGGGAGAAGCTTTCTTT
clone_size: NA; d_call: NA; j_call: TRBJ2-7; v_call: TRBV12-3/TRBV12-4; cdr3_aa: CASSYGGSEQYF; cdr3_nt: TGTGCCAGCAGTTACGGGGGAAGCGAGCAGTACTTC
clone_size: NA; d_call: TRBD1; j_call: TRBJ1-5; v_call: TRBV3-1/TRBV3-2; cdr3_aa: CASSLTGQGNQPQHF; cdr3_nt: TGTGCCAGCAGCCTGACGGGACAGGGCAATCAGCCCCAGCATTTT